A single sample is the source of the 7 T cell receptor beta chains below, sequenced in a study of T cell responses to AZD1222 COVID-19 vaccine. Profiled with immunoSEQ multiplex PCR; TCRdb holds only in-frame clones, not every one. Of 150,000 to 180,000 clones detected, approximately 87% appear once; the ten largest clones hold more than 5.5%. This specimen consisted of peripheral blood, obtained on day 0 of MenACWY control vaccination. All receptors derive from an adult in good health.

The V and J genes are TRBV6-5 and TRBJ2-2; a weak D match, TRBD1 (5 bases). With 2 bases removed from V and 3 bases from J, the gap between germline ends came to 10 bases. The CDR3 spans 15 residues. Germline V gene lookup returns CDR1 MNHEY and CDR2 SVGAGI. The CDR3 region is CASSYTGLDTGELFF. DNA for the CDR3: TGTGCCAGCAGTTACACAGGTTTGGACACCGGGGAGCTGTTTTTT.

The chain is built from TRBV6-6 and TRBJ1-1; no definite D call. The V end was cut by 6 bases, the J end by 5 bases, with 19 bases between. This CDR3 is built from 15 residues. Germline V gives CDR1 MNHNY, CDR2 SVGAGI (reference sequence). The CDR3 sequence: CASSPQASLGTEAFF. The CDR3 DNA reads TGTGCCAGCAGCCCCCAGGCGAGTCTTGGGACTGAAGCTTTCTTT.

J is TRBJ1-1 and V is TRBV4-2; possible D gene TRBD1, 6 bases. The CDR3 has 15 residues. The ends were cut back, 1 base at V and 2 bases at J, with 11 bases in the middle. The germline V gene encodes CDR1 LGHNA and CDR2 YNFKEQ. CDR3: CASSQGQAPNTEAFF. The CDR3 bases are TGTGCCAGCAGCCAAGGACAGGCTCCCAACACTGAAGCTTTCTTT.

This chain connects TRBV19 to TRBJ1-1; weak D call: TRBD1 (5 bases). The germline gives CDR1 LNHDA, CDR2 SQIVND (reference sequence). V was pared by 4 bases and J by 6 bases, with 27 bases between. This CDR3 has 18 amino acids. The CDR3 coding sequence is TGTGCCAGTAGTAACGACGGCAGGAATGTTGAAAAGGGACCTGAAGCTTTCTTT. Translation gives CASSNDGRNVEKGPEAFF.

V gene TRBV27 combines with J gene TRBJ2-4; 9 bases line up with TRBD1. Trimming removed 0 bases from V and 2 bases from J; junction bases left unmatched: 8. The germline V gene has CDR1 MNHEY and CDR2 SMNVEV (reference sequence). The CDR3 is 18 residues long. The CDR3 bases are TGTGCCAGCAGTTTATCGATGGGGACAGGGTATTCCAAAAACATTCAGTACTTC. Its translation is CASSLSMGTGYSKNIQYF.

The V gene is TRBV5-1, the J gene TRBJ2-1; 7 bases agree with TRBD1. The CDR3 runs to 14 residues. The V segment lost 1 base and the J segment 5 bases; nucleotides outside the gene matches: 3. The germline CDR1 and CDR2 sequences are SGHRS and YFSETQ. DNA of the CDR3: TGCGCCAGCAGCTTGCGGGACAGCCACAATGAGCAGTTCTTC. It encodes CASSLRDSHNEQFF.

This clone appeared once. A junction boundary mismatches the germline segment, possibly from a read error. The chain links TRBV6-5 to TRBJ2-7, with TRBD1 identical over 7 bases. Germline V CDR1 and CDR2: MNHEY, SVGAGI. CDR3 length: 12 residues. CDR3 DNA: TGTGCCGGCAGGGGACAGTCCTACGAGCAGTACTTC. This encodes CAGRGQSYEQYF.